The 14 T cell receptor beta chains listed next were all sequenced from one sample in a study of blood T cells in healthy people across ages. Alongside a J-beta primer mix, a sample-barcoded 5' primer served in a second PCR lasting roughly 7 to 12 cycles. A single record per CDR3 protein comes from TCRdb applying MiXCR to the 5' RACE reads. The table includes approximately 810,000 distinct CDR3 sequences, around 26% detected once. The sample comprised blood. These receptors were taken from a woman of 80 years or more in good health.

This chain joins TRBV7-8 and TRBJ1-1; the match to TRBD1 covers 7 bases. This CDR3 is 14 amino acids long. The germline V gene encodes CDR1 SGHVS and CDR2 FQNEAQ. V was clipped by 5 bases and J by 4 bases; unmatched bases: 7. CDR3: CASSTRQGGTEAFF. The CDR3 DNA sequence: TGTGCCAGCAGCACGCGACAGGGTGGCACTGAAGCTTTCTTT.

Concerning this clonotype itself: At one end, the junction sequence differs from germline, possibly due to a read error. V gene TRBV12-3 or TRBV12-4 combines with J gene TRBJ2-3; D gene unclear. The CDR3 consists of 16 residues. The CDR3 region is CASTSWAQVSADAQYF. CDR3 DNA sequence: TGTGCCAGCACTTCTTGGGCCCAGGTGAGCGCAGATGCGCAGTATTTT.

This clonotype was seen repeatedly, ten times or more. The gene calls are TRBV24-1 and TRBJ2-1; D is perhaps TRBD1 (6 bases). This CDR3 spans 16 amino acids. Trimming pared 5 bases from V and 4 bases from J, leaving 17 bases between. Germline-derived CDR1 and CDR2 are KGHDR and SFDVKD. Here the CDR3 DNA reads TGTGCCACCAGTGGATCCGGGACACAGCTTTACAATGAGCAGTTCTTC. Protein sequence: CATSGSGTQLYNEQFF.

Points on this clonotype: This may stem from a read error, because a much larger clone lies one nucleotide away. The V and J genes are TRBV12-3 or TRBV12-4 and TRBJ2-3, with TRBD1 identical over 7 bases. The CDR3 sequence is 15 residues long. CDR3 nucleotide sequence: TGTGCCAGCAGTCGCGGATATAAGAGGACAGGTACGCAGTATTTT. Translating gives CASSRGYKRTGTQYF.

With regard to this clonotype: One end of the junction does not line up with germline, which may come from a read error. The rearrangement joins TRBV4-3 to TRBJ2-5; 9 bases align to TRBD1. The DNA end lines up better with TRBJ2-7; the J call may be wrong. Germline loops: CDR1 LGHNA, CDR2 YSLEER. The CDR3 runs to 16 residues. The CDR3 here is CASCQLAGTGWHEQYF. CDR3 DNA: TGCGCCAGCTGCCAACTCGCCGGGACAGGGTGGCACGAGCAGTACTTC.

There are a few counts of this clonotype. Possible read error: a much larger clone is one base away. This chain uses TRBV7-8 with TRBJ2-7, with TRBD1 as a possible D gene (5 bases). This CDR3 comprises 15 residues. The ends were cut back, 1 base at V and 7 bases at J, with 17 bases in the middle. Germline assignment: CDR1 SGHVS and CDR2 FQNEAQ. The CDR3 loop reads CASSLGQGNYNEQYF. The CDR3 coding sequence is TGTGCCAGCAGCTTAGGCCAGGGAAACTACAATGAGCAGTACTTC.

Comment on this clonotype: A much larger clone lies a single base off, so this may be a read error. The chain links TRBV10-3 to TRBJ2-3; possibly TRBD1 or TRBD2 for D (5 bases each). CDR3 size: 12 residues. Germline V CDR1 and CDR2: ENHRY, SYGVKD. The CDR3 loop is CAVRDSTDTQYF. CDR3 bases: TGTGCCGTCAGGGACAGCACAGATACGCAGTATTTT.

This sequence joins TRBV20-1 and TRBJ1-2; 10 bases align to TRBD1. The CDR3 consists of 14 residues. CDR1 DFQATT and CDR2 SNEGSKA come from the germline V gene (reference sequence). V dropped 6 bases and J dropped 1; count of bases not matched to a gene: 5. The CDR3 loop reads CSARQGAFNYGYTF. DNA of the CDR3: TGCAGTGCAAGACAGGGGGCGTTTAACTATGGCTACACCTTC.

This clonotype has only a few counts. The rearrangement links TRBV18 to TRBJ1-4; a weak D match, TRBD1 (5 bases). The germline CDR1 and CDR2 sequences are KGHSH and LQKENI. The CDR3 has 16 residues. Deletions cut 0 bases from V and 5 bases from J, with 13 bases between. In DNA, the CDR3 is TGTGCCAGCTCACCACCCTTCGGGACGGAGAATGAAAAACTGTTTTTT. Its protein is CASSPPFGTENEKLFF.

This clonotype was found a few times. The chain joins TRBV11-2 to TRBJ1-2; no definite D call. CDR1 and CDR2 (germline): SGHAT, FQNNGV. The CDR3 sequence is 16 residues long. The V end was cut by 5 bases, the J end by 1 base, with 17 bases between. CDR3 region: CASSPTNSHFNYGYTF. CDR3 DNA: TGTGCCAGCAGCCCGACCAACAGTCACTTTAACTATGGCTACACCTTC.

This clonotype was observed at least ten times. This chain links TRBV20-1 with TRBJ2-1, with 7 bases identical to TRBD2. Germline trimming cut 6 bases from V and 7 bases from J; bases unmatched to any gene: 12. Germline CDR1 is DFQATT and CDR2 is SNEGSKA (reference sequence). The CDR3 covers 14 residues. CDR3 DNA sequence: TGCAGTGCCTCAGGACTAGTATACCGTAATGAGCAGTTCTTC. Translation gives CSASGLVYRNEQFF.

V gene TRBV12-3 or TRBV12-4 combines with J gene TRBJ1-1; 7 bases align to TRBD1. With V trimmed by 3 bases and J by 3 bases, 13 bases remained unmatched. The CDR3 extends over 17 amino acids. CDR3 sequence: CASSLGMRGRRYTEAFF. CDR3 sequence (DNA): TGTGCCAGCAGTTTGGGGATGAGGGGGCGGAGGTACACTGAAGCTTTCTTT.

This clonotype has ten or more counts. The rearrangement joins TRBV5-1 to TRBJ2-1; a possible D gene is TRBD1 (5 bases). Trimming took 1 base from V and 2 from J, leaving 13 bases between them. CDR3 length: 16 amino acids. Germline values: CDR1 SGHRS, CDR2 YFSETQ. The CDR3 loop reads CASSLSPRATYNEQFF. The CDR3 DNA follows: TGCGCCAGCAGCTTGTCCCCCAGGGCTACCTACAATGAGCAGTTCTTC.

For this clonotype: This may arise from a read error, as a much more abundant clone is one base away. The chain employs TRBV6-2 or TRBV6-3 and TRBJ2-4; D is unclear. Trimming stripped 4 bases from V and 0 bases from J, with 13 bases between. Germline values: CDR1 MNHEY, CDR2 SVGEGT. The CDR3 totals 16 residues. This CDR3 is CASSCVAGEAKNIQYF. The DNA of the CDR3 is TGTGCCAGCAGTTGCGTTGCTGGGGAAGCCAAAAACATTCAGTACTTC.